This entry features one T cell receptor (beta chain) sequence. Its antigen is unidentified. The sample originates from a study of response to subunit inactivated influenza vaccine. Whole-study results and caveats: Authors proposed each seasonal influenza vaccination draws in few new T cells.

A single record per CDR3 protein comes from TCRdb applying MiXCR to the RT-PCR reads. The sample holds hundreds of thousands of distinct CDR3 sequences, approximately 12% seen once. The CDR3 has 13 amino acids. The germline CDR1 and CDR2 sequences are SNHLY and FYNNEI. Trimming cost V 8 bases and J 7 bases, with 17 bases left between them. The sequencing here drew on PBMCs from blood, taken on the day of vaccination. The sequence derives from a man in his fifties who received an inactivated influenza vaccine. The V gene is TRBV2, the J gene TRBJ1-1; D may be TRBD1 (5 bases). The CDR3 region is CASLGTVHNEAFF. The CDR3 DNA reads TGTGCCAGCCTTGGGACCGTCCACAATGAAGCTTTCTTT.